Listed here are 29 T cell receptor beta chains from one sample, sequenced in a study of beta chain features in type 1 diabetes. Expressed TCRB transcripts were sequenced because the entire RNA isolate underwent reverse transcription. Some clones are missing from TCRdb's copy, which holds only in-frame ones; the method was immunoSEQ multiplex PCR. The data contain 810,000 or so clones, roughly 15% of them singletons. The sequencing sample was made of naive CD4+ T cells from blood. The receptors shown here come from a woman younger than 35 in good health.

This clone was counted a few times. The genes are TRBV5-6 and TRBJ2-5, with D hard to call. Germline-derived CDR1 and CDR2 are SGHDT and YYEEEE. The CDR3 consists of 11 residues. Trimming pared 4 bases from V and 7 bases from J, leaving 8 bases between. The chain's CDR3 is CASSRLLTQYF. The CDR3 DNA sequence: TGTGCCAGCAGCAGGCTGTTGACCCAGTACTTC.

The chain carries TRBV29-1 and TRBJ2-5; D not certain. The V end was cut by 3 bases, the J end by 4 bases, with 9 bases between. CDR3 length: 12 amino acids. Germline V gene data show CDR1 as SQVTM and CDR2 as ANQGSEA. The CDR3 bases are TGCAGCGTTGATATGTTGGGAGAGACCCAGTACTTC. Its translation: CSVDMLGETQYF.

This clone has more than one count but fewer than ten. This chain joins TRBV2 and TRBJ2-1, with unresolved D. Germline V CDR1 and CDR2: SNHLY, FYNNEI. The germline V and J ends were trimmed by 1 base and 3 bases, with 4 bases remaining between them. CDR3 length equals 13 residues. The CDR3 sequence is CASSEGYYNEQFF. The CDR3 bases are TGTGCCAGCAGTGAAGGGTACTACAATGAGCAGTTCTTC.

The V gene is TRBV5-1, the J gene TRBJ2-1, with D unclear. The germline V gene encodes CDR1 SGHRS and CDR2 YFSETQ. The CDR3 runs to 13 residues. V lost 1 base to trimming and J lost 5 bases, with 7 bases between them. The DNA of the CDR3 is TGCGCCAGCAGCTTGTCCCCCGACAATGAGCAGTTCTTC. Its translation is CASSLSPDNEQFF.

V and J are TRBV7-2 and TRBJ2-3; the D gene is possibly TRBD2 (6 bases). Germline CDR1 reads SGHTA; CDR2 reads FQGNSA. This CDR3 comprises 18 residues. Between the trimmed V and J ends, which lost 3 bases and 1 base, there was a span of 20 bases. CDR3 sequence reads: CASSFGLTTSGGTDTQYF. Here the CDR3 DNA reads TGTGCCAGCAGCTTTGGTCTGACGACTAGTGGAGGCACAGATACGCAGTATTTT. The full variable domain, with the rest looked up from reference TRBV7-2 and TRBJ2-3, is GAGVSQSPSNKVTEKGKDVELRCDPISGHTALYWYRQSLGQGLEFLIYFQGNSAPDKSGLPSDRFSAERTGGSVSTLTIQRTQQEDSAVYLCASSFGLTTSGGTDTQYFGPGTRLTVL.

This clone was picked up a small number of times. The rearrangement links TRBV9 to TRBJ2-3, with 8 bases matching TRBD2. Trimming cost V 1 base and J 3 bases; bases outside gene matches: 4. The germline CDR1 and CDR2 sequences are SGDLS and YYNGEE. There are 15 residues in the CDR3. CDR3 amino acids: CASSVPGLATDTQYF. CDR3 DNA sequence: TGTGCCAGCAGCGTACCCGGACTAGCTACAGATACGCAGTATTTT. Supplemented by reference TRBV9 and TRBJ2-3, the full variable domain reads DSGVTQTPKHLITATGQRVTLRCSPRSGDLSVYWYQQSLDQGLQFLIQYYNGEERAKGNILERFSAQQFPDLHSELNLSSLELGDSALYFCASSVPGLATDTQYFGPGTRLTVL.

With regard to this clone: This could be a read error, since a much larger clone is one nucleotide away. The chain uses TRBV7-9 and TRBJ1-1, with D unclear. CDR1 SEHNR and CDR2 FQNEAQ come from the germline V gene (reference sequence). The CDR3 loop spans 13 amino acids. The chain's CDR3 is CASRYLPATEVFF. The DNA of the CDR3 is TGTGCCAGCAGGTATCTGCCGGCCACTGAAGTTTTCTTT.

This clone was observed a single time. V gene TRBV5-1 combines with J gene TRBJ2-1; D is ambiguous. The CDR3 loop spans 15 amino acids. Trimming took off 4 bases at V and 7 bases at J, with 18 bases between the two ends. Germline assignment: CDR1 SGHRS and CDR2 YFSETQ. This CDR3 is CASSTLYLALNEQFF. DNA for the CDR3: TGCGCCAGCAGCACCTTATATCTCGCCTTGAATGAGCAGTTCTTC. The whole variable domain, filled in from reference TRBV5-1 and TRBJ2-1, reads KAGVTQTPRYLIKTRGQQVTLSCSPISGHRSVSWYQQTPGQGLQFLFEYFSETQRNKGNFPGRFSGRQFSNSRSEMNVSTLELGDSALYLCASSTLYLALNEQFFGPGTRLTVL.

The chain uses TRBV4-1 and TRBJ2-1; 14 bases fit TRBD2. The CDR3 covers 18 residues. With V trimmed by 2 bases and J by 7 bases, 10 bases remained unmatched. Germline-derived CDR1 and CDR2 are MGHRA and YSYEKL. DNA of the CDR3: TGCGCCAGCAGCCAATTGCCGGGGACTAGCGGGAGATTTAATGAGCAGTTCTTC. Protein product: CASSQLPGTSGRFNEQFF.

The table lists this clone with a few counts. This rearrangement joins TRBV19 to TRBJ1-5, with 9 bases aligning to TRBD1. The CDR3 totals 14 residues. V lost 5 bases, J lost 5 bases, and 4 bases stayed unmatched. The V gene's germline CDR1 is LNHDA and CDR2 SQIVND (reference sequence). The CDR3 DNA reads TGTGCCAGTAGTCTCTGGACAGGGGATCAGCCCCAGCATTTT. It is translated as CASSLWTGDQPQHF.

This clone occurred a few times. The chain employs TRBV7-2 and TRBJ2-1, with TRBD2 matching over 10 bases. J lost 2 bases, V lost 3 bases, and 4 bases had no gene match. The germline V gene has CDR1 SGHTA and CDR2 FQGNSA. This CDR3 is built from 16 residues. The CDR3 nucleotides are TGTGCCAGCAGCTTGGCTAGCGGGAGCGCCTACAATGAGCAGTTCTTC. This sequence encodes CASSLASGSAYNEQFF.

This clone was seen more than once but under ten times. V gene TRBV6-5 combines with J gene TRBJ2-7; D might be TRBD1 or TRBD2, each matching 5 bases. CDR1 is MNHEY, CDR2 SVGAGI, per germline. The CDR3 is made up of 14 amino acids. V lost 2 bases and J 3 bases, leaving 11 bases between the germline ends. The CDR3 sequence is CASSYQTGHYEQYF. Written as DNA, the CDR3 is TGTGCCAGCAGTTACCAGACGGGGCACTACGAGCAGTACTTC.

The sample holds a few counts of this clone. The rearrangement uses TRBV25-1 and TRBJ2-1; 8 positions agree with TRBD2. Germline CDR1 MGHDK, CDR2 SYGVNS. With V trimmed by 8 bases and J by 5 bases, 14 bases remained unmatched. This CDR3 has 16 residues. The CDR3 region is CASRPHGLAGNNEQFF. In nucleotides, the CDR3 is TGTGCCAGCCGTCCCCACGGGCTAGCGGGTAACAATGAGCAGTTCTTC.

Only one count was recorded for this clone. V usage is TRBV7-9 and J usage is TRBJ1-1; D is undetermined. This CDR3 is built from 13 residues. Germline CDR1 SEHNR, CDR2 FQNEAQ (reference sequence). The ends were cut back, 5 bases at V and 1 base at J, with 8 bases in the middle. The CDR3 DNA reads as TGTGCCAGCAGCCCGACAAGGAACACTGAAGCTTTCTTT. It specifies CASSPTRNTEAFF.

The chain recombines TRBV25-1 with TRBJ1-4; TRBD1 might be the D (6 bases). Germline CDR1 is MGHDK and CDR2 is SYGVNS. V lost 4 bases, J lost 2 bases, and 20 bases lay in between. The CDR3 is 18 amino acids. CDR3 sequence: CASSGGERGSWTNEKLFF. The CDR3 DNA reads as TGTGCCAGCAGTGGGGGGGAAAGGGGGAGCTGGACTAATGAAAAACTGTTTTTT.

V and J are TRBV6-4 and TRBJ1-1; TRBD1 might be the D (5 bases). Germline lookup yields CDR1 MRHNA and CDR2 SNTAGT. V dropped 6 bases and J dropped 1 base, with 9 bases sitting between them. The CDR3 consists of 13 residues. The CDR3 sequence is CASRKTENTEAFF. The CDR3 DNA sequence: TGTGCCAGCAGGAAGACAGAGAACACTGAAGCTTTCTTT.

J is TRBJ2-3 and V is TRBV6-5; the D call may be TRBD1 or TRBD2 (6 bases each). V was shortened by 6 bases and J by 5 bases, with 18 bases between the two germline ends. CDR3 length equals 15 residues. CDR1 MNHEY and CDR2 SVGAGI come from the germline V gene. The DNA of the CDR3 is TGTGCCAGCAGGCGAAAGGGGGGCTCAGTAGATACGCAGTATTTT. Translating gives CASRRKGGSVDTQYF.

The gene calls are TRBV28 and TRBJ1-5; D ambiguous. Between the trimmed V and J ends, which lost 8 bases and 0 bases, there was a span of 14 bases. Germline V gene data show CDR1 as MDHEN and CDR2 as SYDVKM. The CDR3 sequence is 15 residues long. CDR3: CASSPGRYSNQPQHF. DNA for the CDR3: TGTGCCAGCTCCCCCGGGAGGTATAGCAATCAGCCCCAGCATTTT.

This clone was observed a few times. The chain joins TRBV7-2 to TRBJ2-7, with D unclear. Deletions cut 1 base from V and 0 bases from J, with 4 bases between. The CDR3 is made up of 13 amino acids. Germline assignment: CDR1 SGHTA and CDR2 FQGNSA. This CDR3 reads CASSLEYSYEQYF. DNA for the CDR3: TGTGCCAGCAGCTTAGAATACTCCTACGAGCAGTACTTC.

A few counts support this clone. The chain carries TRBV18 and TRBJ2-5, with 13 bases identical to TRBD2. The last part of the DNA fits TRBJ2-7 better; the J call may be wrong. CDR3 size: 14 residues. The germline CDR1 and CDR2 sequences are KGHSH and LQKENI. CDR3 region: CASSTTSGRDEQYF. Here the CDR3 DNA reads TGTGCCAGCTCAACTACTAGCGGGAGGGACGAGCAGTACTTC.

In this sample, this clone turned up a few times. The chain carries TRBV29-1 and TRBJ2-7, with D tentatively TRBD1 or TRBD2 (6 bases each). The V gene lost 3 bases and the J gene lost 3 bases, with 12 bases spanning the gap. From germline, CDR1 is SQVTM and CDR2 ANQGSEA. The CDR3 runs to 13 residues. The CDR3 loop reads CSVDGGGDYEQYF. The CDR3 nucleotides are TGCAGCGTTGACGGAGGGGGAGACTACGAGCAGTACTTC.

The chain couples TRBV7-9 to TRBJ2-3; D is ambiguous. The CDR3 is 15 residues long. Germline-derived CDR1 and CDR2 are SEHNR and FQNEAQ (reference sequence). Deletions cut 5 bases from V and 2 bases from J, with 14 bases between. CDR3 protein: CASSPAMTNTDTQYF. For the CDR3, the DNA is TGTGCCAGCAGCCCCGCGATGACGAACACAGATACGCAGTATTTT.

The V gene is TRBV4-2, the J gene TRBJ1-3; D call uncertain. Trimming took off 5 bases at V and 5 bases at J, with 10 bases between the two ends. The germline gives CDR1 LGHNA, CDR2 YNFKEQ. The CDR3 loop spans 13 amino acids. Here the CDR3 reads CASSAATRNTIYF. The CDR3, as DNA: TGTGCCAGCAGCGCTGCCACCAGAAACACCATATATTTT.

The chain recombines TRBV28 with TRBJ1-2, with 7 bases lining up with TRBD1. Germline CDR1 MDHEN, CDR2 SYDVKM. The CDR3 has 12 amino acids. CDR3 sequence: CALGQFNYGYTF. Here the CDR3 DNA reads TGTGCACTGGGACAGTTTAACTATGGCTACACCTTC.

J is TRBJ1-2 and V is TRBV6-6; D might be TRBD1 (5 bases). Trimming cost V 7 bases and J 6 bases, with 18 bases left between them. Germline values: CDR1 MNHNY, CDR2 SVGAGI (reference sequence). This CDR3 is built from 14 residues. The CDR3 protein is CASTTDPTRDGYTF. The DNA for the CDR3 is TGTGCCAGCACCACAGACCCCACCAGGGATGGCTACACCTTC.

This clone was found a few times. The chain links TRBV18 to TRBJ1-2; TRBD1 agrees at 7 bases. In germline, CDR1 is KGHSH, CDR2 LQKENI. With 4 bases clipped from V and 5 bases from J, the junction kept 4 bases outside the gene matches. The CDR3 spans 13 residues. Here the CDR3 DNA reads TGTGCCAGCTCACAGGACAGGAAATATGGCTACACCTTC. Its protein is CASSQDRKYGYTF. The whole variable domain, remainder taken from reference TRBV18 and TRBJ1-2, is NAGVMQNPRHLVRRRGQEARLRCSPMKGHSHVYWYRQLPEEGLKFMVYLQKENIIDESGMPKERFSAEFPKEGPSILRIQQVVRGDSAAYFCASSQDRKYGYTFGSGTRLTVV.

This clone showed up just a few times. The V gene is TRBV25-1, the J gene TRBJ2-3; D is ambiguous. Germline loops: CDR1 MGHDK, CDR2 SYGVNS. This CDR3 has 15 amino acids. The V and J ends lost 1 base and 2 bases respectively, with 10 bases between them. The CDR3 DNA follows: TGTGCCAGCAGTGAATTCAAGGTCCCCACAGATACGCAGTATTTT. Translated, it gives CASSEFKVPTDTQYF. Using reference TRBV25-1 and TRBJ2-3 for the parts outside the CDR3, the full variable domain is EADIYQTPRYLVIGTGKKITLECSQTMGHDKMYWYQQDPGMELHLIHYSYGVNSTEKGDLSSESTVSRIRTEHFPLTLESARPSHTSQYLCASSEFKVPTDTQYFGPGTRLTVL.

This clone appeared a few times. The identical CDR3 is also encoded by other nucleotide sequences in the sample. This rearrangement joins TRBV28 to TRBJ2-7; TRBD1 agrees at 7 bases. The junction had 3 bases not matched to a gene; V was cut back by 6 bases and J by 1 base. CDR1 and CDR2 (germline): MDHEN, SYDVKM. The CDR3 runs to 13 residues. The CDR3 protein is CASSLGQSYEQYF. The CDR3 DNA reads TGTGCCAGCAGCCTGGGACAGTCCTACGAGCAGTACTTC.

The chain couples TRBV7-2 to TRBJ2-7; 8 positions match TRBD2. V was clipped by 1 base and J by 5 bases; unmatched bases: 4. This CDR3 comprises 14 residues. Germline V lookup: CDR1 SGHTA, CDR2 FQGNSA. CDR3: CASSLGLASNEQYF. As DNA, the CDR3 is TGTGCCAGCAGCTTAGGACTAGCGTCTAACGAGCAGTACTTC. The variable domain in full, completed from reference TRBV7-2 and TRBJ2-7, reads GAGVSQSPSNKVTEKGKDVELRCDPISGHTALYWYRQSLGQGLEFLIYFQGNSAPDKSGLPSDRFSAERTGGSVSTLTIQRTQQEDSAVYLCASSLGLASNEQYFGPGTRLTVT.